This T cell receptor beta chain derives from a study of blood T cell repertoires in COVID-19. Study-wide background: Sites across the United States, Italy and Spain contributed samples from acute and convalescent COVID-19. PBMCs, B-cell-depleted T cells, or T cells provided the cDNA or gDNA that made up the material.

Enrollees, about 18 to 89 years old, lived in some 24 US areas. Grouping used clinical history reported by participants in a survey and questionnaire. Here immunoSEQ multiplex PCR was the method, and the copy in TCRdb shows in-frame clones only, minus some. This sample has about 210,000 clones, with about four fifths found just once. The CDR3 covers 21 residues. The V segment lost 4 bases and the J segment 3 bases; nucleotides outside the gene matches: 21. The germline V gene has CDR1 MGHRA and CDR2 YSYEKL. This clonotype was obtained from a woman in her forties or fifties with acute COVID-19. Specimen: PBMCs or T cells enriched from blood (not recorded which). This sequence joins TRBV4-1 and TRBJ1-2, with 12 bases lining up with TRBD1. The CDR3: CASSPPWRGIVGTGGDYGYTF. CDR3 sequence (DNA): TGCGCCAGCAGCCCGCCCTGGCGGGGCATTGTGGGGACAGGGGGCGACTATGGCTACACCTTC.